The sequence of this TCR beta chain was determined in a study of blood T cell repertoires in COVID-19. Across the study: PBMCs, B-cell-depleted T cells, or T cells were the source of the cDNA or gDNA that made up the material.

The CDR3 has 15 amino acids. Trimming took off 4 bases at V and 2 bases at J, with 16 bases between the two ends. The germline CDR1 and CDR2 sequences are SGHRS and YFSETQ. Authors' data handling: Using reference gene primer amplification, nucleated cell counts were estimated. Measured with immunoSEQ multiplex PCR; TCRdb has only the in-frame clones, and not every one. V and J calls and clone size are those listed in that table; D and trimming were worked out from the DNA. The table has 150,000 to 200,000 clones, roughly 91% seen once; the top ten hold roughly 2.1%. This receptor was taken from a man aged 18-30 years with acute or convalescent COVID-19. Sequences were obtained from peripheral blood. The rearrangement uses TRBV5-1 and TRBJ2-7; a weak D match, TRBD1 (7 bases). The CDR3 nucleotides read TGCGCCAGCAGCCCAGGGGGGCATTCGACCTACGAGCAGTACTTC. Amino acid sequence: CASSPGGHSTYEQYF.